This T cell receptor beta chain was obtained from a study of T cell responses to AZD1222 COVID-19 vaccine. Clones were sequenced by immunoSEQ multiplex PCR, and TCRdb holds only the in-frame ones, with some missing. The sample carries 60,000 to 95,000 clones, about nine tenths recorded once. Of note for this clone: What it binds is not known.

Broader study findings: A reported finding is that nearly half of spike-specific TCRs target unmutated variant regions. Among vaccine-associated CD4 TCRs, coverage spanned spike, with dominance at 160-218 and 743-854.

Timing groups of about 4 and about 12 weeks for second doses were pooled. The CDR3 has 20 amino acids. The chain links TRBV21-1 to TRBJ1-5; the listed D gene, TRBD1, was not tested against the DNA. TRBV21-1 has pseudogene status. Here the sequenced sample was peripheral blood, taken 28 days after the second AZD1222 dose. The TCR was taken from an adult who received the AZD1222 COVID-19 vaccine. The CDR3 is CASSFQTGTGTVLGNQPQHF. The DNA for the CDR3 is TGTGCCAGCAGCTTTCAAACCGGGACAGGGACTGTATTGGGCAATCAGCCCCAGCATTTT.